These 14 T cell receptor beta chains were sequenced from one sample in a study of blood T cell repertoires in COVID-19. Measured with immunoSEQ multiplex PCR; TCRdb has only the in-frame clones, and not every one. The table lists about 260,000 clones, over 65% of them singletons. Material: peripheral blood. The receptors here all came from a man aged 60 to 75 who had recovered from COVID-19.

The genes are TRBV30 and TRBJ2-1, with a tentative D call TRBD2 (6 bases). Germline V gives CDR1 GTSNPN, CDR2 SVGIG (reference sequence). Trimming took off 3 bases at V and 2 bases at J, with 14 bases between the two ends. The CDR3 runs 15 residues. CDR3 DNA sequence: TGTGCCTGGAGCCGGGGCGGGACCCCCTACAATGAGCAGTTCTTC. Translating it yields CAWSRGGTPYNEQFF.

This clone was seen just once. The chain combines TRBV7-2 with TRBJ1-1; D remains unclear. The germline V gene encodes CDR1 SGHTA and CDR2 FQGNSA. Trimming left V 5 bases short and J 1 base short, with 8 bases between. The CDR3 runs to 13 residues. For the CDR3, the DNA is TGTGCCAGCAGCCACAGACAGAACACTGAAGCTTTCTTT. As protein: CASSHRQNTEAFF.

The gene calls are TRBV24-1 and TRBJ2-1, with TRBD1 matching over 9 bases. The CDR3 spans 15 residues. The V gene's germline CDR1 is KGHDR and CDR2 SFDVKD. After removal of 4 bases from V and 7 bases from J, the junction contained 7 bases not matched to a gene. The chain's CDR3 is CATSDPGQGTNEQFF. In nucleotides, the CDR3 is TGTGCCACCAGTGACCCGGGACAGGGAACGAATGAGCAGTTCTTC.

This chain uses TRBV4-1 with TRBJ2-5, with D possibly being TRBD1 (5 bases). The CDR3 consists of 14 residues. Germline CDR1 MGHRA, CDR2 YSYEKL. Trimming pared 1 base from V and 5 bases from J, leaving 11 bases between. CDR3 sequence reads: CASSQVRARETQYF. The CDR3 region has the DNA TGCGCCAGCAGCCAAGTCAGGGCGAGGGAGACCCAGTACTTC.

The chain employs TRBV5-5 and TRBJ1-1, with a weak D call TRBD1 (6 bases). This CDR3 has 15 residues. The germline gives CDR1 SGHKS, CDR2 YYEKEE (reference sequence). Trimming removed 4 bases from V and 0 bases from J, with 13 bases in between. This CDR3 is CASSRAGGVNTEAFF. CDR3 DNA: TGTGCCAGCAGCAGAGCGGGGGGCGTGAACACTGAAGCTTTCTTT.

V usage is TRBV3-1 (or the pseudogene TRBV3-2) and J usage is TRBJ2-5; 9 nucleotides agree with TRBD2. This CDR3 contains 14 residues. The ends lost 1 base at V and 5 bases at J; junction bases unmatched: 2. Germline-derived CDR1 and CDR2 are LGHDT and YNNKEL (reference sequence). Written as DNA, the CDR3 is TGTGCCAGCAGCCAAGTTACTAGCGGGGAGACCCAGTACTTC. Its translation is CASSQVTSGETQYF.

This chain links TRBV5-6 with TRBJ1-2; 7 bases fit TRBD1. CDR1 is SGHDT and CDR2 is YYEEEE in the germline V gene. After removal of 2 bases from V and 0 bases from J, the junction contained 4 bases not matched to a gene. The CDR3 contains 15 residues. CDR3 sequence: CASSLVGQSNYGYTF. The DNA for the CDR3 is TGTGCCAGCAGCTTAGTGGGACAGTCTAACTATGGCTACACCTTC.

The V call is TRBV7-6, the J call TRBJ2-2, with TRBD1 matching 11 bases. Germline trimming cut 5 bases from V and 4 bases from J; bases unmatched to any gene: 12. The length of the CDR3 is 18 residues. Germline assignment: CDR1 SGHVS and CDR2 FNYEAQ. CDR3 nucleotides: TGTGCCAGCAGCCAAGAAACGGGGACAGGGGGAATCACCGGGGAGCTGTTTTTT. Its protein product is CASSQETGTGGITGELFF.

The chain joins TRBV3-1 (or the pseudogene TRBV3-2) to TRBJ1-2; tentatively, D is TRBD1 (5 bases). The CDR3 has 13 residues. CDR1 LGHDT and CDR2 YNNKEL come from the germline V gene (reference sequence). V was pared by 5 bases and J by 2 bases, with 9 bases between. CDR3 DNA: TGTGCCAGCAGCAAAGCAGGGAACTATGGCTACACCTTC. Its protein product is CASSKAGNYGYTF.

The chain joins TRBV18 to TRBJ1-1; D possibly corresponds to TRBD1 (5 bases). This CDR3 contains 13 residues. Germline V gene sequence: CDR1 KGHSH, CDR2 LQKENI. Trimming shortened V by 5 bases and J by 1 base, and 8 bases separated the two germline ends. The CDR3 here is CASSITGNTEAFF. The DNA for the CDR3 is TGTGCCAGCTCAATAACAGGGAACACTGAAGCTTTCTTT.

V usage is TRBV3-1 (or the pseudogene TRBV3-2) and J usage is TRBJ2-7; D gene uncertain. This CDR3 is built from 12 residues. The V gene's germline CDR1 is LGHDT and CDR2 YNNKEL (reference sequence). The V gene lost 1 base and the J gene lost 4 bases, with 5 bases spanning the gap. The CDR3 sequence is CASSQVRYEQYF. For the CDR3, the DNA is TGTGCCAGCAGCCAAGTTAGATACGAGCAGTACTTC.

V is TRBV4-2 and J is TRBJ2-3, with D perhaps TRBD1 (6 bases). CDR1 is LGHNA, CDR2 YNFKEQ, per germline. Trimming pared 4 bases from V and 4 bases from J, leaving 12 bases between. The CDR3 length is 14 residues. The CDR3: CASSLNRVADTQYF. The CDR3 bases are TGTGCCAGCAGCCTGAACAGGGTAGCAGATACGCAGTATTTT.

This sequence joins TRBV11-3 and TRBJ2-1, with D unclear. This CDR3 is 12 amino acids long. CDR1 is SGHNT, CDR2 YENEEA, per germline. V gave up 1 base and J gave up 8 bases, with 6 bases separating them. Here the CDR3 reads CASSLARHEQFF. The DNA of the CDR3 is TGTGCCAGCAGCTTAGCTAGGCATGAGCAGTTCTTC. Based on the CDR3 plus reference TRBV11-3 and TRBJ2-1, the full variable domain is EAGVVQSPRYKIIEKKQPVAFWCNPISGHNTLYWYLQNLGQGPELLIRYENEEAVDDSQLPKDRFSAERLKGVDSTLKIQPAELGDSAVYLCASSLARHEQFFGPGTRLTVL.

The chain links TRBV19 to TRBJ1-6; 9 nucleotides agree with TRBD1. The CDR3 extends over 16 amino acids. The junction had 11 bases not matched to a gene; V was cut back by 5 bases and J by 9 bases. Germline lookup yields CDR1 LNHDA and CDR2 SQIVND (reference sequence). The chain's CDR3 is CASSARRRDRASPLHF. The CDR3 DNA reads as TGTGCCAGTAGTGCGCGGCGCCGGGACAGGGCTTCACCCCTCCACTTT.